This TCR beta chain stems from a study of technical replicates of blood from several donors. The ends lost 4 bases at V and 4 bases at J; junction bases unmatched: 5. The CDR3 consists of 14 residues. The germline V gene encodes CDR1 MGHRA and CDR2 YSYEKL. The table came from immunoSEQ multiplex PCR; TCRdb's copy has only in-frame clones and leaves some out. The data contain about 88,000 clones, around 93% of them seen just once; the ten biggest clones take up 0.34%. The sequence derives from a human donor in good health. The chain employs TRBV4-1 and TRBJ1-1; 8 nucleotides align to TRBD1. Material: T cells isolated from PBMCs. CDR3 nucleotide sequence: TGCGCCAGCAGCCCGAAGACAGGGGCCACTGAAGCTTTCTTT. This encodes CASSPKTGATEAFF.